These T cell receptor beta chains were read from a single sample in a study of shared clonotypes between healthy human individuals. TCRdb keeps only in-frame clones here, not all; method: immunoSEQ multiplex PCR. This table has some 2,400,000 clones, more than 90% appearing once. The sequencing sample was made of naive CD4+ T cells sorted from blood. Receptors originate from a young man in good health. CDR3s include the opening cysteine and the closing phenylalanine or tryptophan. The D gene is left open where the match is weak.

TRBV7-2,NA,CASSLSREAVEKLFF
TRBV7-8,TRBD1,CASSLAGTGKLPLYNEQYF
TRBV6-1,NA,CASNGLDGFQPQHF
TRBV30,TRBD1,CAWDRARNSPLHF
TRBV23-1,NA,CASSQSNSYEQCF
TRBV20-1,NA,CSARGVGGYTF
TRBV28,TRBD2,CASSSSSGGYEQYF
TRBV5-1,NA,CASSLGMTDTQYF
TRBV19,TRBD1,CASSDGQVRVKNIQYF
TRBV5-5,TRBD2,CASSRAGGRYNEQFF
TRBV6-5,NA,CASSYADTQYF